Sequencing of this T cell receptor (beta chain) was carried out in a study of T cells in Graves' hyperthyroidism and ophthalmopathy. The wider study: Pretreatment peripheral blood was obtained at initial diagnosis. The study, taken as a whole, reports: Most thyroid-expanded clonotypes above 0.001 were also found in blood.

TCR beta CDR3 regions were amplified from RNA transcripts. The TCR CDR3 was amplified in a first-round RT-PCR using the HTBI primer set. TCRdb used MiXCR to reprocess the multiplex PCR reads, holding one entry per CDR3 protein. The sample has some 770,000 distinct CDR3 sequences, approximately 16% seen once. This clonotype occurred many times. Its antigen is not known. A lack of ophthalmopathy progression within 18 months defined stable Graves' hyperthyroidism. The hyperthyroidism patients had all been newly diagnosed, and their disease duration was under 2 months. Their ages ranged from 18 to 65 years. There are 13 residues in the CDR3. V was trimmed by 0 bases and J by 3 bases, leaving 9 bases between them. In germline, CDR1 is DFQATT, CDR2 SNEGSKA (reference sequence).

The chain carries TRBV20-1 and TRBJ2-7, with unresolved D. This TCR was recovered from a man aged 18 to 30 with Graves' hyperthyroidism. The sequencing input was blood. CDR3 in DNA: TGCAGTGCTAGAGATGACGGGCACTACGAGCAGTACTTC. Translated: CSARDDGHYEQYF.